This TCR beta chain was identified in a study of breast tumors, draining lymph nodes, adjacent tissues. Regarding the study as a whole: That most tumor T cells come from lymph nodes remained unproven. Most tumor T cells seemingly derive from lymph node, then expand in tumor. Luminal-like breast cancer showed significantly higher tumor–nontumor repertoire similarity than basal-like.

This clonotype was counted between two and nine times. Its specificity is unknown. TCRdb re-called the multiplex PCR reads with MiXCR, one entry per CDR3 protein. The table shows around 17,000 distinct CDR3 sequences, with about 45% occurring only once. Germline V lookup: CDR1 PRHDT, CDR2 FYEKMQ (reference sequence). V dropped 7 bases and J dropped 9 bases, with 7 bases sitting between them. The CDR3 covers 9 residues. This sequence was found in a female donor with breast cancer. Some clones in this sample may be carry-over from other donors' samples. The sample consisted of tumor-adjacent breast tissue. The V and J genes are TRBV13 and TRBJ2-7; D not certain. The CDR3 loop is CASISGQYV. DNA for the CDR3: TGTGCCAGCATAAGTGGGCAGTACGTC.